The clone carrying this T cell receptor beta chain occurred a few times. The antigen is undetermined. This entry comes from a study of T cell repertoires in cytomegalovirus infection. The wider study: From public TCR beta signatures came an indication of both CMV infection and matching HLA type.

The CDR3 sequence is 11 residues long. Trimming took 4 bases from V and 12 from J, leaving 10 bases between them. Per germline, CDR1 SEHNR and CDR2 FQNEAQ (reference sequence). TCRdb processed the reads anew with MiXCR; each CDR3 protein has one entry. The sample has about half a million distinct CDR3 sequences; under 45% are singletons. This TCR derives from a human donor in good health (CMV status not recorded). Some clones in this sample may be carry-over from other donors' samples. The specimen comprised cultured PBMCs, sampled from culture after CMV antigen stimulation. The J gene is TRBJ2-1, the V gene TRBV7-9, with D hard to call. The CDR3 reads CASSSDPWQFF. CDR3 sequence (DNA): TGTGCCAGCAGCTCTGACCCGTGGCAGTTCTTC.